This T cell receptor (beta chain) was found in a study of T cells after posttransplantation cyclophosphamide. The assay was immunoSEQ multiplex PCR, and TCRdb's table has in-frame clones only and misses some. Of 8,000 to 10,000 clones listed, about 98% are singletons. Germline V gene data show CDR1 as PRHDT and CDR2 as FYEKMQ (reference sequence). V shed 7 bases and J 3 bases; nucleotides not matched to a gene: 8. This CDR3 comprises 15 residues. The sequence came from a man aged 50 or older in good health, CMV-negative, and a related stem cell transplant donor. The genes are TRBV13 and TRBJ1-1, with TRBD1 matching 10 bases. The sequenced sample was naive CD8+ T cells sorted from PBMCs. The CDR3 here is CASTADRGTYTEAFF. CDR3 DNA sequence: TGTGCCAGCACCGCGGACAGGGGGACCTACACTGAAGCTTTCTTT.